The text below deals with one T cell receptor beta chain. Its antigen is as yet unknown. The data originate from a study of OX40 agonist ivuxolimab in advanced cancers. Study outcomes and limitations: Nonresponders included some who also had low normalized T-cell clonal expansion. Researchers report that CD8+ T cells had, on average, more expanded clones than CD4+. Partial responders treated at 0.1-3.0 mg/kg exhibited clonal expansion among the lowest measured.

This CDR3 comprises 17 residues. V was clipped by 0 bases and J by 0 bases, with 9 bases between them. Germline assignment: CDR1 MGHRA and CDR2 YSYEKL. Peripheral blood came from all dose cohorts at three timepoints. Produced via immunoSEQ multiplex PCR; TCRdb's table is partial and in-frame only. This sample has around 60,000 clones, with more than 65% found just once. This specimen was CD4+ or CD8+ T cells sorted from blood, taken in a trial of the OX40 agonist ivuxolimab. The sequence came from an adult with an advanced solid tumor such as melanoma, head and neck, liver or kidney cancer. The J gene is TRBJ1-6, the V gene TRBV4-1, with D perhaps TRBD1 (5 bases). CDR3 nucleotide sequence: TGCGCCAGCAGCCAAGAGGGGGGTAGCTCCTATAATTCACCCCTCCACTTT. This translates into CASSQEGGSSYNSPLHF.